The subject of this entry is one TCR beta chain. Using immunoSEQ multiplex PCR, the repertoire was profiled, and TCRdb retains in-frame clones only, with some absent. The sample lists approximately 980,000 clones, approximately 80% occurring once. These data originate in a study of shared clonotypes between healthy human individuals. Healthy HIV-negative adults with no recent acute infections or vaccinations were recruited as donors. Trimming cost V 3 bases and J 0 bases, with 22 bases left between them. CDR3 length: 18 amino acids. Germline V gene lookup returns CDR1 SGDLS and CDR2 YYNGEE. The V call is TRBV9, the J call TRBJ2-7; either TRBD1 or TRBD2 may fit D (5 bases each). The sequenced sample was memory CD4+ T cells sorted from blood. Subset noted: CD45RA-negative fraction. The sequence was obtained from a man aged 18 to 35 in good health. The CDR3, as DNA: TGTGCCAGCAGCGCTAAGCGTACGGGACGGGCCCCCTCCTACGAGCAGTACTTC. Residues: CASSAKRTGRAPSYEQYF.